These T cell receptor beta chains were read from a single sample in a study of PD-1 blockade in classical Hodgkin lymphoma. Assay: immunoSEQ multiplex PCR; the TCRdb copy retains only in-frame clones and omits some. The sample has about 22,000 clones; 80% to 85% are singletons. This material consisted of peripheral blood mononuclear cells (PBMCs), taken before the second cycle of nivolumab. These receptor sequences come from a human donor with classical Hodgkin lymphoma. The CDR3 runs from the conserved cysteine through the conserved F or W. A D gene is named only where the DNA matches it firmly. Rows may omit the clone size; those that give it use once, few, many or a size class.

V gene	D gene	J gene	clone size	CDR3 protein	CDR3 DNA
TRBV19	.	TRBJ1-1	.	CASSIGTATEAFF	TGTGCCAGTAGTATAGGGACGGCTACTGAAGCTTTCTTT
TRBV9	.	TRBJ2-2	.	CASSVAAAGANTGELFF	TGTGCCAGCAGCGTAGCTGCGGCAGGAGCGAACACCGGGGAGCTGTTTTTT
TRBV29-1	TRBD1	TRBJ2-3	.	CSVEDRRSDTQYF	TGCAGCGTTGAGGACAGGAGATCGGATACGCAGTATTTT
TRBV28	TRBD2	TRBJ2-3	.	CASIPGLAGTTDTQYF	TGTGCCAGCATTCCGGGACTAGCGGGGACCACAGATACGCAGTATTTT
TRBV7-8	TRBD2	TRBJ2-3	.	CATSRPGGGTDTQYF	TGTGCCACCTCTAGGCCGGGGGGAGGGACAGATACGCAGTATTTT
TRBV11-2	TRBD2	TRBJ2-1	.	CASSLASGSGNEQFF	TGTGCCAGCAGCTTAGCCAGCGGGAGTGGAAATGAGCAGTTCTTC
TRBV5-1	TRBD1	TRBJ2-1	.	CASSPGQGNEQFF	TGCGCCAGCAGCCCTGGACAGGGTAATGAGCAGTTCTTC
TRBV9	.	TRBJ2-3	.	CASSAWRTLAADTQYF	TGTGCCAGCAGCGCCTGGCGGACCTTAGCCGCAGATACGCAGTATTTT
TRBV28	.	TRBJ2-7	.	CASSLVGGNEQYF	TGTGCCAGCAGCCTCGTCGGGGGCAACGAGCAGTACTTC
TRBV19	.	TRBJ1-1	.	CASSTNRIPPNTEAFF	TGTGCCAGTAGTACCAACAGGATTCCCCCGAACACTGAAGCTTTCTTT
TRBV7-9	.	TRBJ2-6	.	CASNGPQASGANVLTF	TGTGCCAGCAACGGGCCCCAAGCTTCTGGGGCCAACGTCCTGACTTTC
TRBV29-1	.	TRBJ2-5	.	CSGKDSQETQYF	TGCAGCGGGAAGGACAGCCAAGAGACCCAGTACTTC
TRBV11-2	TRBD1	TRBJ1-1	.	CASSLVWGTVNTEAFF	TGTGCCAGCAGCTTAGTCTGGGGGACAGTGAACACTGAAGCTTTCTTT
TRBV6-1	TRBD2	TRBJ2-3	.	CASSELAGGQDTQYF	TGTGCCAGCAGTGAACTAGCGGGGGGGCAGGATACGCAGTATTTT
TRBV19	TRBD1	TRBJ2-6	once	CASRQGSGANVLTF	TGTGCCAGTCGACAGGGGTCTGGGGCCAACGTCCTGACTTTC
TRBV7-8	TRBD1	TRBJ2-1	few	CASSVEDRGDEQFF	TGTGCCAGCAGCGTCGAGGACAGGGGCGATGAGCAGTTCTTC
TRBV27	TRBD1	TRBJ2-5	.	CASRQTGFRPQYF	TGTGCCAGCAGGCAGACAGGGTTTAGGCCCCAGTACTTC
TRBV5-4	.	TRBJ2-7	.	CASSLLDYEQYF	TGTGCCAGCAGCTTGTTGGACTACGAGCAGTACTTC
TRBV27	TRBD1	TRBJ2-3	.	CASRLLGQGDTDTQYF	TGTGCCAGCAGACTTCTCGGACAGGGGGACACAGATACGCAGTATTTT
TRBV30	.	TRBJ1-1	.	CAWKRGSSGATMNTEAFF	TGTGCCTGGAAAAGGGGATCGAGCGGGGCAACGATGAACACTGAAGCTTTCTTT
TRBV5-4	TRBD1	TRBJ2-1	.	CASSLTKLLGDSRNEQFF	TGTGCCAGCAGCTTAACCAAGTTGCTGGGGGACAGTCGCAATGAGCAGTTCTTC
TRBV6-5	.	TRBJ1-5	.	CASSPADSRGEPQHF	TGTGCCAGCAGTCCCGCTGACAGCAGAGGAGAGCCCCAGCATTTT
TRBV14	.	TRBJ1-2	once	CASSQVEGPNYGYTF	TGTGCCAGCAGCCAAGTGGAGGGGCCGAACTATGGCTACACCTTC
TRBV2	.	TRBJ2-4	.	CASKQWGILSGDEKNIQYF	TGTGCCAGCAAACAGTGGGGTATTCTTTCAGGGGACGAGAAAAACATTCAGTACTTC
TRBV6-5	.	TRBJ1-1	.	CASSYPDSGRTEAFF	TGTGCCAGCAGTTACCCAGACTCAGGGAGAACTGAAGCTTTCTTT
TRBV9	TRBD2	TRBJ2-5	.	CASSVVPEPPAGGQETQYF	TGTGCCAGCAGCGTAGTTCCTGAACCCCCAGCGGGAGGCCAAGAGACCCAGTACTTC
TRBV2	.	TRBJ1-1	.	CASRLSLLDTEAFF	TGTGCCAGCAGATTATCGCTCCTGGACACTGAAGCTTTCTTT
TRBV19	.	TRBJ1-5	.	CASHHFLGVGNQPQHF	TGTGCCAGTCACCATTTTTTAGGGGTTGGCAATCAGCCCCAGCATTTT
TRBV27	.	TRBJ2-7	.	CASSLTGTILPYEQYF	TGTGCCAGCAGTTTAACTGGGACGATACTCCCCTACGAGCAGTACTTC
TRBV6-1	TRBD2	TRBJ2-5	.	CASSAGGVGETQYF	TGTGCCAGCAGTGCCGGGGGGGTCGGGGAGACCCAGTACTTC
TRBV20-1	.	TRBJ2-1	few	CSASDHEQFF	TGCAGTGCTAGTGATCATGAGCAGTTCTTC
TRBV5-1	.	TRBJ2-1	.	CASSSLSEYNEQFF	TGCGCCAGCTCCTCCCTTAGCGAATACAATGAGCAGTTCTTC
TRBV7-9	TRBD2	TRBJ2-1	.	CASSRIGEGHSDEQFF	TGTGCCAGCAGCCGAATAGGGGAGGGCCACTCAGATGAGCAGTTCTTC
TRBV5-4	TRBD1	TRBJ1-3	.	CASSLGTVGNTIYF	TGTGCCAGCAGCCTAGGGACAGTCGGAAACACCATATATTTT
TRBV5-1	.	TRBJ2-7	.	CASSLESGTYEQYF	TGCGCCAGCAGCTTGGAATCCGGAACCTACGAGCAGTACTTC
TRBV7-9	TRBD1	TRBJ2-2	once	CASSLGSRGSGELFF	TGTGCCAGCAGCTTAGGAAGCAGGGGGAGCGGGGAGCTGTTTTTT
TRBV28	.	TRBJ2-4	few	CASSLRSGVGAKNIQYF	TGTGCCAGCAGTCTCAGAAGTGGGGTGGGGGCCAAAAACATTCAGTACTTC
TRBV28	TRBD1	TRBJ2-3	.	CASSLMAGGAGTGDTQYF	TGTGCCAGCAGTTTGATGGCAGGGGGCGCGGGGACGGGAGATACGCAGTATTTT
TRBV4-1	TRBD2	TRBJ2-4	.	CASSQLGLAGDPQAKNIQYF	TGCGCCAGCAGCCAACTAGGACTAGCGGGAGACCCTCAAGCCAAAAACATTCAGTACTTC
TRBV14	TRBD2	TRBJ2-7	.	CASSRERSGGRGPYEQYF	TGTGCCAGCAGCCGAGAGAGGTCGGGTGGGAGGGGACCCTACGAGCAGTACTTC
TRBV5-1	TRBD1	TRBJ1-1	.	CASSPHGQGMNTEAFF	TGCGCCAGCAGCCCCCACGGACAGGGAATGAACACTGAAGCTTTCTTT
TRBV28	TRBD1	TRBJ1-2	.	CASSPWGDRTANYGYTF	TGTGCCAGCAGTCCCTGGGGGGACAGAACCGCTAACTATGGCTACACCTTC
TRBV23-1	.	TRBJ2-5	.	CASSQGDNQETQYF	TGCGCCAGCAGTCAGGGGGACAACCAAGAGACCCAGTACTTC
TRBV29-1	TRBD2	TRBJ2-1	.	CSVEDRRLAGGPANEQFF	TGCAGCGTTGAAGATCGAAGACTAGCGGGAGGACCGGCCAATGAGCAGTTCTTC
TRBV25-1	.	TRBJ2-1	.	CASTKKGARSSYNEQFF	TGTGCCAGCACCAAAAAAGGGGCGAGAAGCTCCTACAATGAGCAGTTCTTC
TRBV6-5	.	TRBJ2-7	.	CASSYKPQGGYEQYF	TGTGCCAGCAGTTACAAGCCACAAGGGGGCTACGAGCAGTACTTC
TRBV18	.	TRBJ2-1	.	CASSLLSDEQFF	TGTGCCAGCTCCCTACTGTCTGATGAGCAGTTCTTC
TRBV5-1	.	TRBJ1-2	.	CASSLVRIEAGHHGYTF	TGCGCCAGCAGCTTGGTACGTATTGAGGCGGGACATCATGGCTACACCTTC
TRBV6-6	.	TRBJ1-3	once	CASSYSLSGNTIYF	TGTGCCAGCAGTTACTCGTTAAGCGGAAACACCATATATTTT
TRBV10-3	TRBD1	TRBJ2-7	.	CAISDGTGFYEQYF	TGTGCCATCAGTGATGGGACAGGGTTCTACGAGCAGTACTTC
TRBV2	.	TRBJ1-4	.	CASSEATGSHEKLFF	TGTGCCAGCAGTGAAGCGACGGGATCTCATGAAAAACTGTTTTTT
TRBV7-9	.	TRBJ2-5	few	CASSLPETGQETQYF	TGTGCCAGCAGCTTACCGGAGACAGGACAAGAGACCCAGTACTTC
TRBV9	.	TRBJ2-1	.	CASRSGTAQNEQFF	TGTGCCAGCAGATCCGGGACGGCACAGAATGAGCAGTTCTTC
TRBV6-5	TRBD1	TRBJ1-2	.	CASSRDTGGRGYTF	TGTGCCAGCAGCCGCGATACAGGGGGAAGGGGCTACACCTTC